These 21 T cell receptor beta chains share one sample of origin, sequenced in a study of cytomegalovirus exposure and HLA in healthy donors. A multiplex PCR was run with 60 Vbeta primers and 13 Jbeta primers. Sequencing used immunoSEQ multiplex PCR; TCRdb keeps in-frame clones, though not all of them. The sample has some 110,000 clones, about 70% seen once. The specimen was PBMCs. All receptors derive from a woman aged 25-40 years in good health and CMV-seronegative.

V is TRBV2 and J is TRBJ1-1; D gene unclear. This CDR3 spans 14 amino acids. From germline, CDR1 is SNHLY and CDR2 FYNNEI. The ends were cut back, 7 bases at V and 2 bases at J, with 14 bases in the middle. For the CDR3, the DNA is TGTGCCAGCATACACCGCAATCCCAACACTGAAGCTTTCTTT. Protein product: CASIHRNPNTEAFF.

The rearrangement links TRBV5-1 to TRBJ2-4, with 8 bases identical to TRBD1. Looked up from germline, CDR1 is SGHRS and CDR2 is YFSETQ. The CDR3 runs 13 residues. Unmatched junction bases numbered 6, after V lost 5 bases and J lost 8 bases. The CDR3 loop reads CASRPGGEDIQYF. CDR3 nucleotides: TGCGCCAGCAGGCCAGGGGGCGAGGACATTCAGTACTTC.

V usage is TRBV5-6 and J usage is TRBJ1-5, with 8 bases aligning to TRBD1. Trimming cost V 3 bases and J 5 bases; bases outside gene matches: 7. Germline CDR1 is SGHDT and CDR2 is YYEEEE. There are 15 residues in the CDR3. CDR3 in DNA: TGTGCCAGCAGCTCGTTGGACAGGGATGATCAGCCCCAGCATTTT. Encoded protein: CASSSLDRDDQPQHF.

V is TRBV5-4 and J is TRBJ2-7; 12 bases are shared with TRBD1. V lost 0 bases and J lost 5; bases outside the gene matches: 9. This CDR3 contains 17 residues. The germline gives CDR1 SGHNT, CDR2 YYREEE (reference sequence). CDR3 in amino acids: CASSLGPPGTGGDEQYF. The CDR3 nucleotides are TGTGCCAGCAGCTTGGGCCCCCCCGGGACAGGGGGCGACGAGCAGTACTTC.

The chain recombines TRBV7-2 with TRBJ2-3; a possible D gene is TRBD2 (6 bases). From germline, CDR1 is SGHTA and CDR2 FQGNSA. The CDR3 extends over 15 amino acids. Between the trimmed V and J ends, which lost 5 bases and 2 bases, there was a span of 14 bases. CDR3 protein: CASSPLGTPTDTQYF. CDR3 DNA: TGTGCCAGCAGCCCCTTGGGGACTCCCACAGATACGCAGTATTTT.

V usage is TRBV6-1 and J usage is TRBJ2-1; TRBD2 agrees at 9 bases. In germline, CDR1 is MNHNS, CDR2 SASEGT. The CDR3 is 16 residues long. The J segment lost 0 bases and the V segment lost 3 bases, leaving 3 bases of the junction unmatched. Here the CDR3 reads CASSDYSGSSYNEQFF. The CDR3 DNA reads TGTGCCAGCAGTGACTATAGCGGGAGCTCCTACAATGAGCAGTTCTTC.

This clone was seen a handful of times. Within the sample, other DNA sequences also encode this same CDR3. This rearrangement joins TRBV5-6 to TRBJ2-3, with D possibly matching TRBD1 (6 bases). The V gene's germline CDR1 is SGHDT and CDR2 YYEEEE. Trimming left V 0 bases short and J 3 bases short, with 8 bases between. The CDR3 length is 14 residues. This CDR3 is CASSLGTGTDTQYF. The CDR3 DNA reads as TGTGCCAGCAGCTTGGGTACAGGGACAGATACGCAGTATTTT.

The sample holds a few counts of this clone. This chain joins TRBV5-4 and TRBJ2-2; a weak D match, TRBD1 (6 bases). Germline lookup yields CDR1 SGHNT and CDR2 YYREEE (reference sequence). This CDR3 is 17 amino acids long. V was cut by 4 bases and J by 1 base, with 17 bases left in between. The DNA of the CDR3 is TGTGCCAGCAGCCCATGGACAGTCTCCGGGAACACCGGGGAGCTGTTTTTT. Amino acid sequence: CASSPWTVSGNTGELFF.

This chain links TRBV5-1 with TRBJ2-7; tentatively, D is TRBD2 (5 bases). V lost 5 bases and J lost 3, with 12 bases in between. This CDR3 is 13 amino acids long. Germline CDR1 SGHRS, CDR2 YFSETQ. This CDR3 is CASRDTGFYEQYF. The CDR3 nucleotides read TGCGCCAGCAGGGATACGGGATTCTACGAGCAGTACTTC.

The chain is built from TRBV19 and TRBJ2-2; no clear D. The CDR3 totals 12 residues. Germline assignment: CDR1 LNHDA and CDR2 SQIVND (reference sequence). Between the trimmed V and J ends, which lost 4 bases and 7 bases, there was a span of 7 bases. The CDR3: CASSTRGGELFF. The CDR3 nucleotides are TGTGCCAGTAGTACCCGAGGCGGGGAGCTGTTTTTT. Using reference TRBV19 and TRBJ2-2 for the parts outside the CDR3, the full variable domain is DGGITQSPKYLFRKEGQNVTLSCEQNLNHDAMYWYRQDPGQGLRLIYYSQIVNDFQKGDIAEGYSVSREKKESFPLTVTSAQKNPTAFYLCASSTRGGELFFGEGSRLTVL.

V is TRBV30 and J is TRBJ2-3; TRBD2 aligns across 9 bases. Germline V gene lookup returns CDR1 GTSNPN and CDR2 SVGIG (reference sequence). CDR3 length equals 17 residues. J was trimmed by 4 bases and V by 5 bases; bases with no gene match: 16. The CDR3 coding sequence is TGTGCCTGGCGATCCTTCCGCGGGAGGGCCCGCCCAGATACGCAGTATTTT. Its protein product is CAWRSFRGRARPDTQYF.

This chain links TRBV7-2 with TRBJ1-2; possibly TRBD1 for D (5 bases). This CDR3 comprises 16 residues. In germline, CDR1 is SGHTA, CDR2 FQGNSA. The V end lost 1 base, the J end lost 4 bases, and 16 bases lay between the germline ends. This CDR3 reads CASSLGDYTGVYGYTF. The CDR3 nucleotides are TGTGCCAGCAGCTTAGGCGATTATACAGGCGTCTATGGCTACACCTTC.

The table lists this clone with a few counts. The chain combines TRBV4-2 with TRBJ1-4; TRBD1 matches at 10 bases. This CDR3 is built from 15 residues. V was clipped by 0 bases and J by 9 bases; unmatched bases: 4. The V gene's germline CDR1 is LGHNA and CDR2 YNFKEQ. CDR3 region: CASSQEPGQGKKLFF. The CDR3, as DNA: TGTGCCAGCAGCCAAGAACCGGGACAGGGGAAAAAACTGTTTTTT.

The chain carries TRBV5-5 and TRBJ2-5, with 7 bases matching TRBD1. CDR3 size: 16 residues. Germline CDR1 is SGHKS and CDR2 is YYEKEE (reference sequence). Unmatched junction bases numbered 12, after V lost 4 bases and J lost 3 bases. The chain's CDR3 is CASSPGVRGSEETQYF. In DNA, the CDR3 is TGTGCCAGCAGCCCGGGCGTCAGGGGGTCTGAAGAGACCCAGTACTTC.

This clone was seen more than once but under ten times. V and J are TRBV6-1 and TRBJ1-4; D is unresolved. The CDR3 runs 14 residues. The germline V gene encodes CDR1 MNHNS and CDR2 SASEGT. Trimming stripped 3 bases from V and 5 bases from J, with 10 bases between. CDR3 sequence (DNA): TGTGCCAGCAGTGAGACATTCCTGAATGAAAAACTGTTTTTT. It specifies CASSETFLNEKLFF.

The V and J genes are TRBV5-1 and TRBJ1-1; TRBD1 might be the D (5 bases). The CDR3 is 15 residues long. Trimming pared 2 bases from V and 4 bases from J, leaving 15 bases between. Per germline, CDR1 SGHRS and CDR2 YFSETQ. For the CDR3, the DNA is TGCGCCAGCAGCTTAAGACCAGGGATATCCACTGAAGCTTTCTTT. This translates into CASSLRPGISTEAFF.

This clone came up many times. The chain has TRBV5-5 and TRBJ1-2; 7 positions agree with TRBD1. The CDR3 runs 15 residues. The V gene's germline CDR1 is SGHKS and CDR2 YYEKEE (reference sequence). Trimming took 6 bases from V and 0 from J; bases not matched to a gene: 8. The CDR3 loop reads CASTTHRGSNYGYTF. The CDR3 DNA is TGTGCCAGCACCACCCACAGGGGATCTAACTATGGCTACACCTTC.

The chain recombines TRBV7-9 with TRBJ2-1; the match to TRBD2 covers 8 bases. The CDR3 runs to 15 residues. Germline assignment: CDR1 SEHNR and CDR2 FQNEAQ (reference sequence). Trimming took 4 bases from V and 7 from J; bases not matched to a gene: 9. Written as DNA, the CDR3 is TGTGCCAGCAGCTCCGGGGGGGGGCGCACGAATGAGCAGTTCTTC. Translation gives CASSSGGGRTNEQFF.

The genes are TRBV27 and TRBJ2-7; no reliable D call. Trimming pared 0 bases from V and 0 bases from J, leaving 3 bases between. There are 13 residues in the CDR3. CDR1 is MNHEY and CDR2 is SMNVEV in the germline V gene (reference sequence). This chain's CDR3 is CASSLSVSYEQYF. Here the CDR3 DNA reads TGTGCCAGCAGTTTATCCGTCTCCTACGAGCAGTACTTC.

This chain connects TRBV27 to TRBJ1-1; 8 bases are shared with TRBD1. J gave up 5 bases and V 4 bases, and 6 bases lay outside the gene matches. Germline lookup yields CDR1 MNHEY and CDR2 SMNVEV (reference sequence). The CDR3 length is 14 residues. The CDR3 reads CASSSDRVRTEAFF. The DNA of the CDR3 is TGTGCCAGCAGTTCGGACAGGGTGAGGACTGAAGCTTTCTTT.

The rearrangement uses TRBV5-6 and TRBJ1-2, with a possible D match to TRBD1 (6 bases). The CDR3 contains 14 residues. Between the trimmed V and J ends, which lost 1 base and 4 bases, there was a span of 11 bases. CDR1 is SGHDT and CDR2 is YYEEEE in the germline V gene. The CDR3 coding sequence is TGTGCCAGCAGCTTGAGGACAGTAAGCTATGGCTACACCTTC. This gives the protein CASSLRTVSYGYTF.